The 21 T cell receptor beta chains in this list originate from one sample, sequenced in a study of shared clonotypes between healthy human individuals. TCRdb's copy holds only in-frame clones and misses some; the assay was immunoSEQ multiplex PCR. The sample includes 2 million to 2.5 million clones, approximately 94% seen only once; the top ten take roughly 0.13%. Sequenced material: naive CD4+ T cells sorted from blood. Noted subset: CD45RA+ positively selected. These receptors originate from a man between 18 and 35 years old in good health.

This sequence joins TRBV12-5 and TRBJ2-5; 8 bases are a match to TRBD1. From germline, CDR1 is LGHNT and CDR2 FRNRAP. Trimming took 1 base from V and 0 from J; bases not matched to a gene: 1. CDR3 length: 15 residues. This CDR3 reads CASGLGQGYQETQYF. In nucleotides, the CDR3 is TGTGCTAGTGGTTTGGGACAGGGGTACCAAGAGACCCAGTACTTC.

Worth noting for this clone: Other DNA sequences from this sample encode an identical CDR3 as well. The chain combines TRBV5-4 with TRBJ2-3; a weak D match, TRBD2 (5 bases). Germline CDR1 SGHNT, CDR2 YYREEE (reference sequence). The CDR3 loop spans 14 amino acids. V was pared by 3 bases and J by 0 bases, with 8 bases between. The CDR3 DNA reads TGTGCCAGCAGCTCCAGGACTAGCACAGATACGCAGTATTTT. Amino acids: CASSSRTSTDTQYF. Full variable domain (missing parts from reference TRBV5-4 and TRBJ2-3): ETGVTQSPTHLIKTRGQQVTLRCSSQSGHNTVSWYQQALGQGPQFIFQYYREEENGRGNFPPRFSGLQFPNYSSELNVNALELDDSALYLCASSSRTSTDTQYFGPGTRLTVL.

In the case of this clone: This CDR3 is also generated by other DNA sequences in the sample. The chain employs TRBV28 and TRBJ2-7; 7 bases agree with TRBD1. This CDR3 is 15 amino acids long. V lost 4 bases to trimming and J lost 2 bases; unmatched junction nucleotides: 8. Germline V lookup: CDR1 MDHEN, CDR2 SYDVKM. This CDR3 reads CASSSQGVGTYEQYF. CDR3 DNA: TGTGCCAGCAGTTCTCAGGGGGTTGGCACCTACGAGCAGTACTTC. The variable domain in full, completed from reference TRBV28 and TRBJ2-7, reads DVKVTQSSRYLVKRTGEKVFLECVQDMDHENMFWYRQDPGLGLRLIYFSYDVKMKEKGDIPEGYSVSREKKERFSLILESASTNQTSMYLCASSSQGVGTYEQYFGPGTRLTVT.

The chain combines TRBV6-6 with TRBJ1-2; D is perhaps TRBD1 (5 bases). The V end lost 0 bases, the J end lost 8 bases, and 10 bases lay between the germline ends. This CDR3 is built from 13 residues. Germline lookup yields CDR1 MNHNY and CDR2 SVGAGI (reference sequence). Written as DNA, the CDR3 is TGTGCCAGCAGTTACTCAGGGGCGGAGGGCTACACCTTC. Translated: CASSYSGAEGYTF.

This clone was recorded once. The chain employs TRBV30 and TRBJ1-6, with 8 bases fitting TRBD1. The germline gives CDR1 GTSNPN, CDR2 SVGIG (reference sequence). This CDR3 spans 16 amino acids. The V segment lost 0 bases and the J segment 7 bases; nucleotides outside the gene matches: 8. The CDR3 DNA follows: TGTGCCTGGAGTGTTTTCACGGGACAGGCCAATTCACCCCTCCACTTT. This gives the protein CAWSVFTGQANSPLHF.

This clone was counted once. The V gene is TRBV6-5, the J gene TRBJ1-6, with D hard to call. The CDR3 loop spans 14 amino acids. Germline V gene sequence: CDR1 MNHEY, CDR2 SVGAGI. Trimming left V 7 bases short and J 3 bases short, with 10 bases between. The CDR3 coding sequence is TGTGCCAGCAAAGACTCAGACTATAATTCACCCCTCCACTTT. This encodes CASKDSDYNSPLHF.

The chain couples TRBV7-9 to TRBJ2-1; 7 positions match TRBD1. After removal of 10 bases from V and 4 bases from J, the junction contained 4 bases not matched to a gene. The CDR3 contains 12 residues. In germline, CDR1 is SEHNR, CDR2 FQNEAQ (reference sequence). The CDR3 region is CATGQVYNEQFF. CDR3 nucleotides: TGTGCCACTGGACAGGTTTACAATGAGCAGTTCTTC.

The rearrangement links TRBV9 to TRBJ1-2; D remains ambiguous. CDR3 length: 14 residues. The V end was cut by 0 bases, the J end by 2 bases, with 8 bases between. Germline lookup yields CDR1 SGDLS and CDR2 YYNGEE. The CDR3 nucleotides are TGTGCCAGCAGCGTAGCTACGACCAACTATGGCTACACCTTC. Translating it yields CASSVATTNYGYTF. Looking up the rest from reference TRBV9 and TRBJ1-2 gives the full variable domain: DSGVTQTPKHLITATGQRVTLRCSPRSGDLSVYWYQQSLDQGLQFLIQYYNGEERAKGNILERFSAQQFPDLHSELNLSSLELGDSALYFCASSVATTNYGYTFGSGTRLTVV.

This clone was observed a single time. Other DNA sequences in this sample translate to the same CDR3. This rearrangement joins TRBV5-1 to TRBJ2-5; the D is unclear. Germline CDR1 reads SGHRS; CDR2 reads YFSETQ. The CDR3 is 12 amino acids. The V and J ends lost 0 bases and 5 bases respectively, with 5 bases between them. The CDR3 sequence: CASSLVGETQYF. The CDR3 DNA follows: TGCGCCAGCAGCTTGGTAGGCGAGACCCAGTACTTC.

V is TRBV18 and J is TRBJ2-5, with 9 bases identical to TRBD1. In germline, CDR1 is KGHSH, CDR2 LQKENI. The CDR3 is 14 residues long. V shed 1 base and J 4 bases; nucleotides not matched to a gene: 1. CDR3 sequence reads: CASSPQQGAETQYF. Written as DNA, the CDR3 is TGTGCCAGCTCACCACAACAGGGGGCAGAGACCCAGTACTTC.

This clone was recorded only once. The chain joins TRBV11-2 to TRBJ2-1, with D possibly TRBD2 on 6 matching bases. Trimming cost V 6 bases and J 0 bases, with 15 bases left between them. Germline CDR1 SGHAT, CDR2 FQNNGV. CDR3 length equals 16 residues. CDR3 nucleotide sequence: TGTGCCAGCAGTCGAGGGGCGGGGAGCTCCTACAATGAGCAGTTCTTC. This codes for CASSRGAGSSYNEQFF.

This chain connects TRBV19 to TRBJ2-2; 7 bases are a match to TRBD2. V shed 4 bases and J 4 bases; nucleotides not matched to a gene: 6. CDR1 LNHDA and CDR2 SQIVND come from the germline V gene (reference sequence). The CDR3 extends over 15 amino acids. CDR3 nucleotide sequence: TGTGCCAGTAGTACTGGACTAGTGAGCACCGGGGAGCTGTTTTTT. Its protein product is CASSTGLVSTGELFF.

The chain links TRBV5-1 to TRBJ2-2; the D gene is possibly TRBD2 (6 bases). The CDR3 extends over 14 amino acids. Germline V CDR1 and CDR2: SGHRS, YFSETQ. Trimming took off 4 bases at V and 7 bases at J, with 14 bases between the two ends. The CDR3 protein is CASSEVAVDGELFF. DNA of the CDR3: TGCGCCAGCAGCGAGGTAGCGGTGGACGGGGAGCTGTTTTTT.

The chain joins TRBV20-1 to TRBJ2-3; D ambiguous. Between the trimmed V and J ends, which lost 5 bases and 9 bases, there was a span of 9 bases. The germline gives CDR1 DFQATT, CDR2 SNEGSKA (reference sequence). The CDR3 consists of 10 residues. CDR3 protein: CSALRSTQYF. DNA for the CDR3: TGCAGTGCTCTGCGGTCCACGCAGTATTTT.

In nucleotides, the CDR3 is TGTGCCAGCAGCCCGGGACTAGCAGATACGCAGTATTTT. Translation: CASSPGLADTQYF. The V call is TRBV5-4, the J call TRBJ2-3, with TRBD2 matching over 8 bases. Per the germline V gene, CDR1 is SGHNT and CDR2 is YYREEE (reference sequence). The CDR3 runs to 13 residues. The V gene end was trimmed by 4 bases and the J gene end by 4 bases; junction bases not matched to a gene: 2. The full variable domain, its missing parts supplied by reference TRBV5-4 and TRBJ2-3, is ETGVTQSPTHLIKTRGQQVTLRCSSQSGHNTVSWYQQALGQGPQFIFQYYREEENGRGNFPPRFSGLQFPNYSSELNVNALELDDSALYLCASSPGLADTQYFGPGTRLTVL.

The rearrangement links TRBV15 to TRBJ1-3, with 9 bases matching TRBD1. Germline CDR1 and CDR2: LNHNV and YYDKDF (reference sequence). The ends lost 3 bases at V and 0 bases at J; junction bases unmatched: 15. The CDR3 contains 20 residues. CDR3 amino acids: CATSSHPAGQGSLSGNTIYF. In DNA, the CDR3 is TGTGCCACCAGCAGCCACCCGGCCGGACAGGGGAGCCTCTCTGGAAACACCATATATTTT.

The chain combines TRBV7-9 with TRBJ2-7, with D possibly being TRBD2 (6 bases). The CDR3 consists of 13 residues. The germline V gene has CDR1 SEHNR and CDR2 FQNEAQ (reference sequence). V was trimmed by 5 bases and J by 3 bases, leaving 11 bases between them. The CDR3 loop reads CASSRQTSYEQYF. The CDR3 DNA follows: TGTGCCAGCAGCCGCCAGACTAGCTACGAGCAGTACTTC.

The V call is TRBV5-4, the J call TRBJ1-1, with 8 bases that match TRBD1. The germline V gene encodes CDR1 SGHNT and CDR2 YYREEE (reference sequence). The CDR3 contains 14 residues. V was clipped by 3 bases and J by 0 bases; unmatched bases: 1. CDR3 residues: CASSSGQVNTEAFF. In nucleotides, the CDR3 is TGTGCCAGCAGCTCGGGACAGGTGAACACTGAAGCTTTCTTT.

V usage is TRBV19 and J usage is TRBJ2-7; TRBD2 aligns across 9 bases. CDR3 length equals 14 residues. The germline CDR1 and CDR2 sequences are LNHDA and SQIVND (reference sequence). With V trimmed by 6 bases and J by 3 bases, 6 bases remained unmatched. In DNA form, the CDR3 reads TGTGCCAGTAGCAGTAGCGGGAGAAACTACGAGCAGTACTTC. Protein: CASSSSGRNYEQYF.

The chain uses TRBV30 and TRBJ2-2; TRBD1 is a possible D gene (5 bases). Between the trimmed V and J ends, which lost 8 bases and 3 bases, there was a span of 13 bases. There are 13 residues in the CDR3. In germline, CDR1 is GTSNPN, CDR2 SVGIG (reference sequence). The CDR3 loop reads CAGMDTYTGELFF. CDR3 nucleotides: TGTGCCGGGATGGACACATACACCGGGGAGCTGTTTTTT.

CDR3: CSGRDSGSHEQYF. The DNA of the CDR3 is TGCAGCGGCCGTGATAGCGGGAGTCACGAGCAGTACTTC. The rearrangement joins TRBV29-1 to TRBJ2-7, with TRBD2 matching over 9 bases. CDR1 and CDR2 from the germline V gene are SQVTM and ANQGSEA. CDR3 size: 13 residues. Unmatched junction bases numbered 9, after V lost 7 bases and J lost 5 bases.